The 19 T cell receptor beta chains below were found in one sample sequenced in a study of T cell responses to AZD1222 COVID-19 vaccine. Here immunoSEQ multiplex PCR was the method, and the copy in TCRdb shows in-frame clones only, minus some. The top ten clones hold approximately 7.2% of a sample with about 150,000 clones, approximately 92% of them seen once. The sequencing here drew on peripheral blood, taken on day 0 of AZD1222 vaccination. These TCRs come from an adult in good health.

The gene calls are TRBV19 and TRBJ2-3; D may be TRBD1 (5 bases). Germline V gene data show CDR1 as LNHDA and CDR2 as SQIVND (reference sequence). The CDR3 runs to 15 residues. V dropped 6 bases and J dropped 0 bases, with 13 bases sitting between them. CDR3 in DNA: TGTGCCAGTAGATCAGGGAAATTGAGCACAGATACGCAGTATTTT. Its protein product is CASRSGKLSTDTQYF.

The rearrangement uses TRBV3-1 (or the pseudogene TRBV3-2) and TRBJ1-2; the D gene is possibly TRBD1 (5 bases). The germline gives CDR1 LGHDT, CDR2 YNNKEL (reference sequence). This CDR3 has 15 residues. V was clipped by 2 bases and J by 2 bases, with 12 bases between them. The chain's CDR3 is CASSQISTENYGYTF. Here the CDR3 DNA reads TGTGCCAGCAGCCAAATCTCGACAGAAAACTATGGCTACACCTTC.

V and J are TRBV5-4 and TRBJ2-5, with 10 bases identical to TRBD2. V lost 1 base and J lost 4; bases outside the gene matches: 10. This CDR3 is 17 amino acids long. Germline values: CDR1 SGHNT, CDR2 YYREEE (reference sequence). As DNA, the CDR3 is TGTGCCAGCAGCTTGTTCGGACAGCGGGGGGGCGGAGAGACCCAGTACTTC. This codes for CASSLFGQRGGGETQYF.

This rearrangement joins TRBV9 to TRBJ2-1; D may be TRBD2 (7 bases). Trimming pared 2 bases from V and 3 bases from J, leaving 12 bases between. This CDR3 has 15 residues. CDR1 is SGDLS and CDR2 is YYNGEE in the germline V gene. CDR3 nucleotide sequence: TGTGCCAGCAGCGTGGCGGGGGCGGTCTACAATGAGCAGTTCTTC. Encoded protein: CASSVAGAVYNEQFF.

The chain has TRBV11-2 and TRBJ1-3; D is uncertain. Germline CDR1 and CDR2: SGHAT and FQNNGV. The CDR3 extends over 15 amino acids. Trimming cost V 6 bases and J 4 bases, with 16 bases left between them. The CDR3 sequence is CASSLGRREGNTIYF. CDR3 nucleotide sequence: TGTGCCAGCAGTCTAGGACGACGGGAAGGAAACACCATATATTTT.

The V gene is TRBV10-3, the J gene TRBJ2-3, with D possibly being TRBD1 (6 bases). V was clipped by 10 bases and J by 5 bases, with 25 bases between them. The CDR3 runs 16 residues. Looked up from germline, CDR1 is ENHRY and CDR2 is SYGVKD. The CDR3 DNA reads TGTGCCACGCTTAACCGGGACAACGAGGTGGGAGATACGCAGTATTTT. It is translated as CATLNRDNEVGDTQYF.

The chain recombines TRBV5-1 with TRBJ1-2; TRBD1 might be the D (5 bases). The CDR3 spans 14 residues. Germline CDR1 SGHRS, CDR2 YFSETQ. V was shortened by 7 bases and J by 6 bases, with 19 bases between the two germline ends. The CDR3: CASGDEGNGNGYTF. DNA for the CDR3: TGCGCCAGCGGGGATGAGGGGAATGGAAATGGCTACACCTTC.

This chain connects TRBV5-1 to TRBJ1-2; possibly TRBD1 for D (6 bases). Trimming took off 4 bases at V and 0 bases at J, with 10 bases between the two ends. The germline V gene has CDR1 SGHRS and CDR2 YFSETQ. The CDR3 is made up of 14 amino acids. The CDR3 sequence: CASSPGGPNYGYTF. The CDR3 coding sequence is TGCGCCAGCAGCCCTGGGGGGCCTAACTATGGCTACACCTTC.

V usage is TRBV24-1 and J usage is TRBJ2-3, with D perhaps matching TRBD1 (6 bases). From germline, CDR1 is KGHDR and CDR2 SFDVKD. This CDR3 comprises 17 residues. Trimming left V 3 bases short and J 6 bases short, with 21 bases between. CDR3 amino acids: CATSDPRTEAKLDTQYF. In DNA, the CDR3 is TGTGCCACCAGTGATCCTCGGACAGAAGCCAAACTTGATACGCAGTATTTT.

The chain uses TRBV28 and TRBJ1-3; 9 bases are shared with TRBD1. The germline gives CDR1 MDHEN, CDR2 SYDVKM. The CDR3 spans 16 residues. V lost 7 bases, J lost 1 base, and 8 bases stayed unmatched. The CDR3 nucleotides are TGTGCCAGCAAAGACCCCGGGACAGGGTCTGGAAACACCATATATTTT. The encoded protein is CASKDPGTGSGNTIYF.

The rearrangement links TRBV3-1 (or the pseudogene TRBV3-2) to TRBJ2-3; 9 positions agree with TRBD2. Trimming took 1 base from V and 0 from J; bases not matched to a gene: 8. Germline lookup yields CDR1 LGHDT and CDR2 YNNKEL (reference sequence). This CDR3 is 18 amino acids long. CDR3 protein: CASSQGIAGVISTDTQYF. The CDR3 DNA reads as TGTGCCAGCAGCCAAGGGATAGCGGGGGTTATCAGCACAGATACGCAGTATTTT.

The CDR3 spells CASSFAGTALTSTDTQYF. In nucleotides, the CDR3 is TGTGCCAGCAGCTTCGCCGGGACAGCGTTAACAAGCACAGATACGCAGTATTTT. The chain uses TRBV5-4 and TRBJ2-3, with 7 nucleotides matching TRBD1. Trimming cost V 2 bases and J 0 bases; bases outside gene matches: 12. The CDR3 is 18 residues long. CDR1 and CDR2 (germline): SGHNT, YYREEE (reference sequence).

This chain connects TRBV18 to TRBJ2-1; 7 bases match TRBD1. In germline, CDR1 is KGHSH, CDR2 LQKENI. J lost 2 bases, V lost 3 bases, and 16 bases had no gene match. CDR3 length equals 19 residues. The CDR3 here is CASSPQGRAGGSPYNEQFF. The DNA for the CDR3 is TGTGCCAGCTCACCCCAGGGTCGGGCAGGGGGATCACCCTACAATGAGCAGTTCTTC.

The chain uses TRBV5-4 and TRBJ2-7, with a weak D call TRBD2 (7 bases). V lost 5 bases to trimming and J lost 3 bases, with 18 bases between them. The V gene's germline CDR1 is SGHNT and CDR2 YYREEE (reference sequence). The CDR3 has 15 residues. CDR3 nucleotides: TGTGCCAGCAGAAGAGTGGGGGGGGCGGACTACGAGCAGTACTTC. Translated: CASRRVGGADYEQYF.

The chain carries TRBV19 and TRBJ1-2; maybe TRBD1 (5 bases). With 4 bases removed from V and 3 bases from J, the gap between germline ends came to 9 bases. The CDR3 is 13 amino acids. CDR1 is LNHDA, CDR2 SQIVND, per germline (reference sequence). CDR3 residues: CASSSGTYYGYTF. For the CDR3, the DNA is TGTGCCAGTAGTAGCGGGACTTACTATGGCTACACCTTC.

V usage is TRBV9 and J usage is TRBJ2-1, with D perhaps TRBD2 (7 bases). From germline, CDR1 is SGDLS and CDR2 YYNGEE. Trimming removed 0 bases from V and 0 bases from J, with 13 bases in between. The CDR3 has 17 residues. CDR3 bases: TGTGCCAGCAGCGTAGCTGTGGGGGGGCCCTCCTACAATGAGCAGTTCTTC. Translated, it gives CASSVAVGGPSYNEQFF.

The V call is TRBV15, the J call TRBJ2-3; 8 bases map to TRBD1. The CDR3 length is 14 residues. Per the germline V gene, CDR1 is LNHNV and CDR2 is YYDKDF (reference sequence). Trimming removed 3 bases from V and 3 bases from J; junction bases left unmatched: 2. The CDR3 reads CATSRDRETDTQYF. DNA of the CDR3: TGTGCCACCAGCAGGGACAGGGAGACAGATACGCAGTATTTT.

V is TRBV5-5 and J is TRBJ2-5; TRBD2 matches 11 bases. CDR3 length: 15 residues. Per the germline V gene, CDR1 is SGHKS and CDR2 is YYEKEE (reference sequence). Trimming at V came to 5 bases and at J to 2 bases, leaving 5 bases not matched to a gene. The CDR3 is CASSRGLAEQETQYF. The CDR3 DNA reads TGTGCCAGCAGTAGGGGACTAGCGGAACAAGAGACCCAGTACTTC.

This clone was detected a few times. The chain links TRBV15 to TRBJ2-2; maybe TRBD2 (6 bases). The CDR3 sequence is 13 residues long. Germline loops: CDR1 LNHNV, CDR2 YYDKDF (reference sequence). V gave up 5 bases and J gave up 7 bases, with 11 bases separating them. CDR3 nucleotides: TGTGCCACCAGCGCCCTGGAGGGCGGGGAGCTGTTTTTT. This encodes CATSALEGGELFF.